These 32 T cell receptor beta chains were sequenced from one sample in a study of T cells expressing NK-cell markers. TCRdb re-analyzed the 5' RACE reads; it lists each CDR3 protein once, without DNA. The sample's table shows approximately 170,000 distinct CDR3 sequences. Material: blood T cells: a sorted CD56 or NKG2C T cell subset, CD4+ or CD8+ T cells, or bulk PBMC T cells (not recorded which). These receptors were collected from a man aged 18-75 years in good health.

This sequence joins TRBV27 and TRBJ2-7; TCRdb reports TRBD2, a call that lacks DNA to check it against. The CDR3 spans 18 residues. The germline gives CDR1 MNHEY, CDR2 SMNVEV (reference sequence). The CDR3 is CASSLTPPYSGEIYEQYF.

This chain links TRBV5-1 with TRBJ2-1; TCRdb's D call of TRBD2 is untestable without DNA. Per germline, CDR1 SGHRS and CDR2 YFSETQ. The CDR3 loop spans 13 amino acids. CDR3 amino acids: CASSLDPTVQQFF.

This chain connects TRBV11-1 to TRBJ2-4; lacking DNA, the TRBD1 call made by TCRdb goes unchecked. Germline V lookup: CDR1 SGHAT, CDR2 FQDESV (reference sequence). This CDR3 contains 17 residues. CDR3 loop: CASSLAWDNEAKNIQYF.

The V gene is TRBV11-2, the J gene TRBJ2-5; TCRdb's D call of TRBD2 is untestable without DNA. The germline gives CDR1 SGHAT, CDR2 FQNNGV. The CDR3 runs 15 residues. CDR3 region: CASSSLAGIQETQYF.

The chain has TRBV20-1 and TRBJ1-5; TCRdb selects TRBD1, and the lack of DNA leaves this call unchecked. Per the germline V gene, CDR1 is DFQATT and CDR2 is SNEGSKA (reference sequence). The CDR3 spans 15 residues. The CDR3 reads CSARETGNSNQPQHF.

The V gene is TRBV11-3, the J gene TRBJ2-1; TCRdb proposes TRBD2, but this gene call is untestable without DNA. Germline assignment: CDR1 SGHNT and CDR2 YENEEA. This CDR3 is 16 amino acids long. The CDR3 region is CASSLGGGGVYNEQFF.

The chain carries TRBV4-2 and TRBJ2-1; TCRdb picks TRBD2, but there is no DNA to check that call. The germline V gene encodes CDR1 LGHNA and CDR2 YNFKEQ. The CDR3 is 17 amino acids. CDR3 sequence reads: CASSKGTSGGFGNEQFF.

The chain recombines TRBV7-9 with TRBJ2-5. Germline CDR1 and CDR2: SEHNR and FQNEAQ (reference sequence). The length of the CDR3 is 14 residues. This chain's CDR3 is CASSLFTREETQYF.

The gene calls are TRBV6-5 and TRBJ2-1; as DNA is missing, the TRBD1 call by TCRdb cannot be tested. CDR1 and CDR2 (germline): MNHEY, SVGAGI. The CDR3 is 15 amino acids. The CDR3 sequence is CASSSRVGPRAEQFF.

CDR3 region: CASSSILYEQYF. The chain has TRBV5-6 and TRBJ2-7. The germline V gene has CDR1 SGHDT and CDR2 YYEEEE. This CDR3 has 12 amino acids.

This chain links TRBV5-5 with TRBJ2-1; checking the TCRdb D call of TRBD1 is not possible without DNA. Germline V gene sequence: CDR1 SGHKS, CDR2 YYEKEE (reference sequence). This CDR3 region has 15 residues. The CDR3 reads CASSLGSGIGDEQFF.

This sequence joins TRBV6-5 and TRBJ2-1; TCRdb's assignment of TRBD1 cannot be checked, as there is no DNA. Germline V gene data show CDR1 as MNHEY and CDR2 as SVGAGI. CDR3 size: 14 residues. This CDR3 reads CASSNDWTGNEQFF.

The chain joins TRBV7-9 to TRBJ2-7; TCRdb designates TRBD1, a call that cannot be tested without DNA. This CDR3 has 17 residues. CDR1 is SEHNR and CDR2 is FQNEAQ in the germline V gene (reference sequence). This CDR3 reads CASSLAAVTGGSYEQYF.

The rearrangement links TRBV5-1 to TRBJ2-1; with no DNA, the TCRdb D assignment of TRBD2 cannot be verified. The V gene's germline CDR1 is SGHRS and CDR2 YFSETQ. This CDR3 has 16 amino acids. The CDR3 spells CASSIRPRVVYNEQFF.

V gene TRBV7-3 combines with J gene TRBJ2-1; TCRdb designates TRBD1, a call that cannot be tested without DNA. The CDR3 covers 14 residues. CDR1 is SGHTA and CDR2 is FQGTGA in the germline V gene. CDR3 in amino acids: CASSSGRKYNEQFF.

This chain connects TRBV20-1 to TRBJ2-7. There are 13 residues in the CDR3. The germline CDR1 and CDR2 sequences are DFQATT and SNEGSKA (reference sequence). The CDR3 region is CSARDKTRYEQYF.

V gene TRBV9 combines with J gene TRBJ2-7; TCRdb calls TRBD1, which cannot be checked without DNA. From germline, CDR1 is SGDLS and CDR2 YYNGEE. The CDR3 contains 13 residues. The CDR3 sequence is CASSQGELYEQYF.

This chain links TRBV11-2 with TRBJ2-5; no DNA is available, so the TRBD1 call from TCRdb remains unchecked. Germline CDR1 and CDR2: SGHAT and FQNNGV. The CDR3 is 15 amino acids. The CDR3 protein is CASSFTSRGQETQYF.

The chain recombines TRBV7-9 with TRBJ1-3. This CDR3 contains 13 residues. The germline V gene has CDR1 SEHNR and CDR2 FQNEAQ (reference sequence). CDR3 amino acids: CASSLSSVGTIYF.

The chain joins TRBV5-1 to TRBJ2-1; TCRdb calls TRBD1, which cannot be checked without DNA. The germline V gene has CDR1 SGHRS and CDR2 YFSETQ. This CDR3 is built from 17 residues. This chain's CDR3 is CASSSPPYGQTYNEQFF. Supplemented by reference TRBV5-1 and TRBJ2-1, the full variable domain reads KAGVTQTPRYLIKTRGQQVTLSCSPISGHRSVSWYQQTPGQGLQFLFEYFSETQRNKGNFPGRFSGRQFSNSRSEMNVSTLELGDSALYLCASSSPPYGQTYNEQFFGPGTRLTVL.

Here the CDR3 reads CATSADRDSTDTQYF. J is TRBJ2-3 and V is TRBV24-1; TCRdb's D call, TRBD1, is unchecked because there is no DNA. Germline V CDR1 and CDR2: KGHDR, SFDVKD. This CDR3 is built from 15 residues.

The rearrangement uses TRBV7-9 and TRBJ2-2; checking the TCRdb D call of TRBD1 is not possible without DNA. CDR3 length: 16 amino acids. Germline CDR1 and CDR2: SEHNR and FQNEAQ (reference sequence). CDR3 protein: CASSSSRQGAWGELFF.

The chain is built from TRBV4-1 and TRBJ2-7; without DNA, the TCRdb call of TRBD2 cannot be checked. The CDR3 spans 15 residues. Germline values: CDR1 MGHRA, CDR2 YSYEKL. CDR3 region: CASSQLRGGSYEQYF.

The chain employs TRBV27 and TRBJ1-3. This CDR3 has 15 amino acids. CDR1 MNHEY and CDR2 SMNVEV come from the germline V gene (reference sequence). This CDR3 reads CASSLRLSSGNTIYF.

This chain uses TRBV12-3 or TRBV12-4 with TRBJ1-1. The CDR3 has 14 residues. The chain's CDR3 is CASSFGNPNTEAFF.

V and J are TRBV6-5 and TRBJ2-7; TCRdb indicates TRBD1, and absent DNA this call remains unverified. The CDR3 consists of 17 residues. Germline loops: CDR1 MNHEY, CDR2 SVGAGI. CDR3 sequence reads: CASSFLSRTGVSYEQYF.

V and J are TRBV29-1 and TRBJ2-7; without DNA, the TCRdb call of TRBD2 cannot be checked. CDR1 is SQVTM and CDR2 is ANQGSEA in the germline V gene. The CDR3 is 14 residues long. CDR3 sequence reads: CSVLGSGGSYEQYF.

The chain carries TRBV29-1 and TRBJ1-1; TCRdb outputs TRBD1, but without DNA this stays unchecked. The CDR3 is 11 residues long. CDR1 SQVTM and CDR2 ANQGSEA come from the germline V gene. CDR3 residues: CSGQGNTEAFF.

The rearrangement joins TRBV5-8 to TRBJ1-1; TCRdb's D gene call, TRBD1, goes unchecked for lack of DNA. The CDR3 consists of 14 residues. The germline CDR1 and CDR2 sequences are SGHTS and YDEGEE. CDR3 protein: CASSFADRAPPAFF.

The rearrangement links TRBV4-1 to TRBJ2-1. This CDR3 is 12 amino acids long. Germline lookup yields CDR1 MGHRA and CDR2 YSYEKL. The CDR3 reads CASSQDPAEQSF.

The rearrangement links TRBV7-6 to TRBJ2-5; absent DNA, TCRdb's TRBD1 call cannot be checked. Germline CDR1 SGHVS, CDR2 FNYEAQ. The CDR3 contains 16 residues. The chain's CDR3 is CASSSVGDGYQETQYF.

This rearrangement joins TRBV6-5 to TRBJ2-1; lacking DNA, the TRBD2 call made by TCRdb goes unchecked. The CDR3 totals 15 residues. Germline CDR1 and CDR2: MNHEY and SVGAGI. The CDR3 is CASSYSGGAGNEQFF.